This T cell receptor (beta chain) was sequenced during a study of shared clonotypes between healthy human individuals. The length of the CDR3 is 15 residues. Germline CDR1 reads SNHLY; CDR2 reads FYNNEI. Trimming shortened V by 7 bases and J by 6 bases, and 19 bases separated the two germline ends. Per the original methods: ImmunoSEQ sequences covered only the junction and lacked quality scores; filtering therefore differed. Libraries were prepared by immunoSEQ multiplex PCR; TCRdb keeps only in-frame clonotypes and omits some of them. V and J calls plus clone size are reproduced from that table; the DNA served to infer D and trimming. The sample contains approximately 500,000 clones, more than 65% of which appear only once.

This sequence joins TRBV2 and TRBJ2-1; D possibly corresponds to TRBD2 (6 bases). The source of this sequence is a woman aged 40 to 50 in good health. Some clones in this sample may be carry-over from other donors' samples. The specimen sequenced was PBMCs. The CDR3, as DNA: TGTGCCAGCATGAGGATGGACGGAGCGGGCAATGAGCAGTTCTTC. This translates into CASMRMDGAGNEQFF.